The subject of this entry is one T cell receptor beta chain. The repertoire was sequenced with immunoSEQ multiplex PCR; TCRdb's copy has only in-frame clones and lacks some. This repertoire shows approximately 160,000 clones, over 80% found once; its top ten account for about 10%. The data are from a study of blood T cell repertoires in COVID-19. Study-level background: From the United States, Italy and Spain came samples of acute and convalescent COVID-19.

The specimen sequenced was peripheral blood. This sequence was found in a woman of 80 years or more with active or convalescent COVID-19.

The CDR3 sequence: CASSRTSGLQTQYF. The DNA of the CDR3 is TGTGCCAGCAGTCGGACTAGCGGGCTACAGACCCAGTACTTC. The rearrangement joins TRBV6-2 or TRBV6-3 to TRBJ2-5; 11 nucleotides agree with TRBD2. CDR3 size: 14 residues. V lost 5 bases to trimming and J lost 6 bases; unmatched junction nucleotides: 5. Germline lookup yields CDR1 MNHEY and CDR2 SVGEGT.